This TCR beta chain is from a study of vaccination and CD4 T cells after COVID-19. Study context: Collection of post-vaccine samples followed dose two by a median about 75 days, spanning a range of 14 to 241.

Notes on this clonotype: Its antigen is currently unknown.

Described treatment: approximately 11-day PBMC culture with coronavirus spike peptide pools or control peptides (ViraFEST assay). Sequence data for DNA of cultured CD4+ T cells were generated by the Oncomine TCR Beta short-read assay. TCRdb called the PCR reads again in MiXCR, with one record for every CDR3 protein. The sample includes about 9,100 distinct CDR3 sequences, about 70% of them seen just once. The material sequenced was CD4+ T cells from blood, cultured in vitro. The receptor was isolated from a human donor who had recovered from COVID-19.

The CDR3 region has the DNA TGTGCCAGTAGTATCCAGGACGATGAGCAGTTCTTC. This encodes CASSIQDDEQFF. V gene TRBV19 combines with J gene TRBJ2-1; D call uncertain. Deletions cut 3 bases from V and 8 bases from J, with 8 bases between. Germline V gives CDR1 LNHDA, CDR2 SQIVND (reference sequence). The CDR3 consists of 12 residues.